This record looks at one T cell receptor beta chain sequence and its context. This clone was detected many times. Its antigen is unknown. Base quality data are lacking; no much larger clone is found one base away. The immunoSEQ Assay, a bias-controlled multiplex PCR, was used to amplify TCRbeta CDR3 regions from genomic DNA. Under the source paper's analysis protocol: The number of nucleated cells in each sample was estimated from the amplification of reference gene primers within the assay. To quantify the absolute abundance of each unique TCRbeta CDR3 rearrangement, sequence reads were collapsed and filtered. For each sample, productive Simpson clonality was calculated as the square root of Simpson's diversity index over productive rearrangements. In its TCRdb copy, this immuneACCESS table keeps in-frame sequences only and misses some clones. Where compared with another copy, unresolved V genes explain less than half of these, and the others have no known cause. The V and J calls and clone size come from that table; D and trimming were worked out from the DNA. The sample table holds some 330,000 clones, of which about nine tenths were seen once. About 4.2% of the sample is in the top ten clones.

Enrolling through a virtual design, the prospective study's participants ranged in age from roughly 18 to 89 years and lived across 20 to 30 United States geographic areas. Cohort assignment in the prospective study relied on participant-reported clinical history from a screening survey and a study questionnaire. For ImmuneRACE Cohort 3, a participant was defined as recovered based on two consecutive negative NP/OP PCR tests, clearance by a healthcare professional, or resolution of symptoms. In the prospective study, whole blood, serum and a nasopharyngeal or oropharyngeal swab were collected from each participant by mobile phlebotomists. Participants in the prospective study had the option to provide additional blood draws and questionnaires over a roughly two-month period. Before DNA extraction, blood samples from the prospective study were shipped at room temperature or frozen. This entry is derived from a study of blood T cell repertoires in COVID-19 (dated by TCRdb to the early 2020s). A note on the overall study: Samples from collaborators originated in the United States, Italy and Spain and spanned both the acute and convalescent phases of COVID-19. The material from the prospective study consisted of cDNA or gDNA derived from T cells, B-cell-depleted T cells, or PBMCs. Subjects who had been exposed to COVID-19, were actively infected with it, or had recovered from it provided the deeply sampled blood TCRbeta repertoires that made up the dataset. The repertoires were made available in a free public database intended to serve as a resource for research on the immune response to SARS-CoV-2. The samples were drawn from the first 160 participants of the ongoing ImmuneRACE study and from 1,254 subjects provided by 6 global collaborators. The sample metadata nearly always contained a de-identified subject ID, COVID-19 status, age in years and sex. Where available, HLA class I and class II types were taken from metadata supplied by the sample provider and were not determined by assay-based typing. The investigation overall reported the following: The quantity of clinical and demographic metadata differed by source and by participant and was supplied without curation.

The germline V end is reduced by 6 bases and the J end by 4 bases; junction bases left unmatched: 2. As encoded in the germline V gene, CDR1 is MDHEN while CDR2 is SYDVKM. The CDR3 runs 13 residues from the cysteine to the phenylalanine. The sequence is cut down to CDR3 DNA, 39 bases in frame from base 1. The sequenced sample consisted of PBMCs or T cells enriched from blood (not recorded which). The chain was built from TRBV28 and TRBJ1-2, with 10 junctional bases fitting TRBD1. The receptor comes from a man aged 30-40 years who had recovered from COVID-19. The DNA is TGTGCCAGCAGGACAGGGGGCGGCTATGGCTACACCTTC. Its translation is CASRTGGGYGYTF.